This paragraph covers one TCR beta chain sequence. These data belong to a study of blood T cell repertoires in COVID-19. V lost 2 bases to trimming and J lost 0 bases, with 5 bases between them. The V gene's germline CDR1 is MNHEY and CDR2 SMNVEV (reference sequence). The length of the CDR3 is 14 residues. Data came from immunoSEQ multiplex PCR; TCRdb stores just in-frame clones and leaves some out. The sample records roughly 99,000 clones, around 82% being singletons. The origin of this receptor is a human donor in a cohort sampled during active COVID-19. Sequenced sample: peripheral blood. This rearrangement joins TRBV27 to TRBJ2-1; D is unclear. The CDR3: CASSLGLSYNEQFF. For the CDR3, the DNA is TGTGCCAGCAGTTTAGGGCTCTCCTACAATGAGCAGTTCTTC.